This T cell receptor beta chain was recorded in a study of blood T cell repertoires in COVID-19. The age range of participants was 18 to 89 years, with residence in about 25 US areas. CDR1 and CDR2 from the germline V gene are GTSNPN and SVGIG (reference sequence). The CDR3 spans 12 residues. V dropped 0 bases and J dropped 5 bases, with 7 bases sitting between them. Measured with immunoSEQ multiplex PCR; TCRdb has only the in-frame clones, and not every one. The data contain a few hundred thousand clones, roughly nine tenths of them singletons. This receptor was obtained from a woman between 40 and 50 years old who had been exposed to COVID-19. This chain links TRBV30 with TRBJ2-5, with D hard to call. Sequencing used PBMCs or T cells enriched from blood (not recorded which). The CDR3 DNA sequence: TGTGCCTGGAGTGTACGAGTTGAGACCCAGTACTTC. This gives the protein CAWSVRVETQYF. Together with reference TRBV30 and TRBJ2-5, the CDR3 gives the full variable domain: SQTIHQWPATLVQPVGSPLSLECTVEGTSNPNLYWYRQAAGRGLQLLFYSVGIGQISSEVPQNLSASRPQDRQFILSSKKLLLSDSGFYLCAWSVRVETQYFGPGTRLLVL.